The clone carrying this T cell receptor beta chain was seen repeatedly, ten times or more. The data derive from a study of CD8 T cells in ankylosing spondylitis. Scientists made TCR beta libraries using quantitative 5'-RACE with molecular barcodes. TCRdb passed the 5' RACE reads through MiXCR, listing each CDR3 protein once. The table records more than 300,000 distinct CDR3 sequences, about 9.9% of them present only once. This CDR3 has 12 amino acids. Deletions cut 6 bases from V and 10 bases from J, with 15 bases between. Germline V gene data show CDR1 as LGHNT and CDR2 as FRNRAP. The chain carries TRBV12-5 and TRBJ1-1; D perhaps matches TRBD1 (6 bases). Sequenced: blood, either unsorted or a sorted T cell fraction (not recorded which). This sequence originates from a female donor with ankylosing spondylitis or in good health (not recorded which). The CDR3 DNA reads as TGTGCTAGTGGCATCGACAGGTCCGGAGCTTTCTTT. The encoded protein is CASGIDRSGAFF.